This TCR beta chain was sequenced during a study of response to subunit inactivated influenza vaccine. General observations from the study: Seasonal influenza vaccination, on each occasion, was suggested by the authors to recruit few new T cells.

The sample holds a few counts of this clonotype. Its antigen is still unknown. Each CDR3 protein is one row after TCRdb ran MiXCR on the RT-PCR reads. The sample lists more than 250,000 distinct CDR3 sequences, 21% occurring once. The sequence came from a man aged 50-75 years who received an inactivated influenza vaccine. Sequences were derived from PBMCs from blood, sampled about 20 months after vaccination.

CDR3 sequence: CAIRPSGRETQYF. In DNA, the CDR3 is TGTGCCATCCGGCCTAGCGGGAGGGAGACCCAGTACTTC. This chain connects TRBV10-3 to TRBJ2-5; 11 bases line up with TRBD2. V was pared by 8 bases and J by 5 bases, with 4 bases of the junction left unmatched. Germline V CDR1 and CDR2: ENHRY, SYGVKD. This CDR3 is built from 13 residues.